This is a list of T cell receptor beta chains from one sample in a study of T cells in Graves' hyperthyroidism and ophthalmopathy. TCRdb analysed the multiplex PCR reads with MiXCR anew, one entry per CDR3 protein. The sample contains 250,000 or so distinct CDR3 sequences, about 16% of which appear only once. The specimen sequenced was blood. The origin of the receptors is a woman aged 18 to 35 with Graves' ophthalmopathy. The CDR3 runs from the conserved cysteine through the conserved F or W. Fields, in order: J gene, D gene, clone size, V gene, CDR3 protein, CDR3 DNA. The D gene is left open where the match is weak. A row's size may be missing; if present it is once, few, many or a size class.

J gene: TRBJ2-1; D gene: TRBD2; clone size: many; V gene: TRBV12-5; CDR3 protein: CASGLVLGGGGLNEQFF; CDR3 DNA: TGTGCTAGTGGTTTGGTATTAGGCGGGGGAGGGTTAAATGAGCAGTTCTTC
J gene: TRBJ2-7; D gene: -; clone size: many; V gene: TRBV7-9; CDR3 protein: CASSLGRGQGSSYEQYF; CDR3 DNA: TGTGCCAGCAGCTTAGGTCGGGGGCAGGGGAGCTCCTACGAGCAGTACTTC
J gene: TRBJ2-2; D gene: TRBD1; clone size: once; V gene: TRBV24-1; CDR3 protein: CATSDTAVRRTGNTGELFF; CDR3 DNA: TGTGCCACCAGTGACACAGCCGTACGTAGGACAGGGAACACCGGGGAGCTGTTTTTT
J gene: TRBJ2-1; D gene: TRBD1; clone size: many; V gene: TRBV9; CDR3 protein: CASSAGTGYNEQFF; CDR3 DNA: TGTGCCAGCAGCGCCGGGACAGGTTACAATGAGCAGTTCTTC
J gene: TRBJ2-2; D gene: TRBD2; clone size: -; V gene: TRBV28; CDR3 protein: CASSRRSGRANTGELFF; CDR3 DNA: TGTGCCAGCAGTCGTCGTAGCGGGAGGGCGAACACCGGGGAGCTGTTTTTT
J gene: TRBJ1-2; D gene: -; clone size: many; V gene: TRBV6-1; CDR3 protein: CASSPTGGSADYGYTF; CDR3 DNA: TGTGCCAGCAGCCCAACGGGGGGCAGCGCGGACTATGGCTACACCTTC
J gene: TRBJ1-5; D gene: TRBD1; clone size: few; V gene: TRBV7-9; CDR3 protein: CASSDGTATDQPQHF; CDR3 DNA: TGTGCCAGCAGCGATGGGACAGCTACCGATCAGCCCCAGCATTTT
J gene: TRBJ2-5; D gene: -; clone size: many; V gene: TRBV28; CDR3 protein: CANSFSTGRFETQYF; CDR3 DNA: TGTGCCAACAGTTTCTCCACAGGGAGGTTCGAGACCCAGTACTTC
J gene: TRBJ2-1; D gene: -; clone size: many; V gene: TRBV29-1; CDR3 protein: CSVEVWGANYNEQFF; CDR3 DNA: TGCAGCGTCGAGGTGTGGGGGGCCAACTACAATGAGCAGTTCTTC
J gene: TRBJ2-7; D gene: TRBD1; clone size: many; V gene: TRBV12-3/TRBV12-4; CDR3 protein: CASSPYRDRDHEQYF; CDR3 DNA: TGTGCCAGCAGTCCCTACCGGGACAGGGACCACGAGCAGTACTTC
J gene: TRBJ2-6; D gene: -; clone size: many; V gene: TRBV18; CDR3 protein: CASSPVDSVWGANVLTF; CDR3 DNA: TGTGCCAGCTCACCAGTCGATTCGGTTTGGGGGGCCAACGTCCTGACTTTC
J gene: TRBJ1-1; D gene: -; clone size: many; V gene: TRBV10-3; CDR3 protein: CAVRDGQGTEAFF; CDR3 DNA: TGTGCCGTCCGGGACGGCCAGGGCACTGAAGCTTTCTTT
J gene: TRBJ2-2; D gene: TRBD2; clone size: -; V gene: TRBV5-4; CDR3 protein: CASSRGLAGIAGELFF; CDR3 DNA: TGTGCCAGCAGCCGGGGACTAGCGGGGATAGCCGGGGAGCTGTTTTTT
J gene: TRBJ2-2; D gene: TRBD2; clone size: -; V gene: TRBV11-2; CDR3 protein: CASSLSGLAGANTGELFF; CDR3 DNA: TGTGCCAGCAGCTTATCGGGTCTAGCGGGGGCGAACACCGGGGAGCTGTTTTTT
J gene: TRBJ1-1; D gene: -; clone size: few; V gene: TRBV6-6; CDR3 protein: CASSYAGWDEAFF; CDR3 DNA: TGTGCCAGCAGTTACGCAGGGTGGGATGAAGCTTTCTTT
J gene: TRBJ2-3; D gene: TRBD2; clone size: many; V gene: TRBV7-9; CDR3 protein: CASIRVAGEVADTQYF; CDR3 DNA: TGTGCCAGCATCAGAGTAGCGGGAGAAGTGGCAGATACGCAGTATTTT
J gene: TRBJ1-5; D gene: -; clone size: -; V gene: TRBV28; CDR3 protein: CASSLTETASWQPQHF; CDR3 DNA: TGTGCCAGCAGTTTAACCGAGACAGCTTCCTGGCAGCCCCAGCATTTT
J gene: TRBJ1-5; D gene: -; clone size: many; V gene: TRBV2; CDR3 protein: CASSEIRVNQPQHF; CDR3 DNA: TGTGCCAGCAGTGAAATAAGGGTTAATCAGCCCCAGCATTTT
J gene: TRBJ2-3; D gene: TRBD1; clone size: -; V gene: TRBV7-6; CDR3 protein: CASSRFQGADTQYF; CDR3 DNA: TGTGCCAGCAGCAGATTTCAGGGGGCCGATACGCAGTATTTT
J gene: TRBJ2-7; D gene: TRBD2; clone size: few; V gene: TRBV5-6; CDR3 protein: CASSLGVAGGISYEQYF; CDR3 DNA: TGTGCCAGCAGCTTGGGGGTAGCGGGAGGGATCTCCTACGAGCAGTACTTC
J gene: TRBJ2-5; D gene: TRBD2; clone size: many; V gene: TRBV20-1; CDR3 protein: CSARDLLAGPGAQYF; CDR3 DNA: TGCAGTGCTAGAGACCTACTAGCGGGCCCAGGGGCCCAGTACTTC
J gene: TRBJ2-1; D gene: TRBD1; clone size: many; V gene: TRBV19; CDR3 protein: CASSIGGRGNEQFF; CDR3 DNA: TGTGCCAGTAGTATAGGGGGCAGGGGGAATGAGCAGTTCTTC
J gene: TRBJ2-3; D gene: TRBD1; clone size: few; V gene: TRBV7-9; CDR3 protein: CASSSYRGPDTQYF; CDR3 DNA: TGTGCCAGCAGCTCTTACAGGGGACCAGATACGCAGTATTTT
J gene: TRBJ2-7; D gene: TRBD2; clone size: few; V gene: TRBV29-1; CDR3 protein: CSVIMTSGTAYEQYF; CDR3 DNA: TGCAGCGTGATAATGACTAGCGGGACGGCCTACGAGCAGTACTTC
J gene: TRBJ2-1; D gene: TRBD2; clone size: many; V gene: TRBV5-1; CDR3 protein: CASSLGLATNNEQFF; CDR3 DNA: TGCGCCAGCAGCTTGGGACTAGCGACTAACAATGAGCAGTTCTTC
J gene: TRBJ2-7; D gene: -; clone size: many; V gene: TRBV11-3; CDR3 protein: CASSLYDPRDSSYEQYF; CDR3 DNA: TGTGCCAGCAGCTTATACGATCCAAGAGACAGCTCCTACGAGCAGTACTTC
J gene: TRBJ1-5; D gene: TRBD1; clone size: many; V gene: TRBV19; CDR3 protein: CASSIPPTGPRQPQHF; CDR3 DNA: TGTGCCAGTAGTATCCCCCCGACAGGGCCGAGGCAGCCCCAGCATTTT
J gene: TRBJ1-5; D gene: -; clone size: many; V gene: TRBV27; CDR3 protein: CASSSGNSNQPQHF; CDR3 DNA: TGTGCCAGCAGTTCCGGGAATAGCAATCAGCCCCAGCATTTT
J gene: TRBJ1-2; D gene: -; clone size: many; V gene: TRBV6-1; CDR3 protein: CASSETGYGYTF; CDR3 DNA: TGTGCCAGCAGTGAAACAGGCTATGGCTACACCTTC
J gene: TRBJ2-7; D gene: -; clone size: many; V gene: TRBV6-1; CDR3 protein: CASMGPRGYEQYF; CDR3 DNA: TGTGCCAGCATGGGACCAAGGGGGTACGAGCAGTACTTC
J gene: TRBJ2-1; D gene: -; clone size: many; V gene: TRBV7-9; CDR3 protein: CASSPTIGPQKFDEQFF; CDR3 DNA: TGTGCCAGCAGCCCAACCATCGGACCTCAGAAGTTCGATGAGCAGTTCTTC